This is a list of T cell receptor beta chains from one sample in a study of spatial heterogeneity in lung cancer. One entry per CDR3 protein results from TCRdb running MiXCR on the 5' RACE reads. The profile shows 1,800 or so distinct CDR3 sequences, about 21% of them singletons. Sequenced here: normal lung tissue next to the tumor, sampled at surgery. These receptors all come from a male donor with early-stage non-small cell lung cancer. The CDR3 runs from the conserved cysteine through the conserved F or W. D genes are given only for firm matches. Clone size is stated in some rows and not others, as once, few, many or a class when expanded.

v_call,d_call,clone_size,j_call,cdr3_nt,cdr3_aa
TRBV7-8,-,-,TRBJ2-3,TGTGCCAGCGATCGAATGGGGGATACGCAGTATTTT,CASDRMGDTQYF
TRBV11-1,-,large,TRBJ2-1,TGTGCCAGCAGCTTAAACCCCGTCGGTTACAATGAGCAGTTCTTC,CASSLNPVGYNEQFF
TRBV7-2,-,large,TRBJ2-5,TGTGCCAGCAGCCCCCCGTCGCTCAGAGAGACCCAGTACTTC,CASSPPSLRETQYF
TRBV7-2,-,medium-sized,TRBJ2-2,TGTGCCAGCAGCGGTACTGGAGGCACCGGGGAGCTGTTTTTT,CASSGTGGTGELFF
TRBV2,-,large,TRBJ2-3,TGTGCCAGCAGTGCGACTAAGGATACGCAGTATTTT,CASSATKDTQYF
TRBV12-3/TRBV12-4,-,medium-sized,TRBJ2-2,TGTGCCAGCAGTTTTCGGGCAGCCGGGGAGCTGTTTTTT,CASSFRAAGELFF
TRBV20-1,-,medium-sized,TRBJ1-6,TGCAGTGCTAGGGGACCAGGGGAGGGTCGGTCCTATAATTCACCCCTCCACTTT,CSARGPGEGRSYNSPLHF
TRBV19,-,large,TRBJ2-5,TGTGCCAGTAGTATGCGGGACACTCCCCAAGAGACCCAGTACTTC,CASSMRDTPQETQYF
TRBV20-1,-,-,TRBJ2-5,TGCAGTCTAGACAACCTAAGCGAGACCCAGTACTTC,CSLDNLSETQYF
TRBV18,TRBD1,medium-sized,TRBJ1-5,TGTGCCAGCTCATCCAGGGGGCCTAGCAATCAGCCCCAGCATTTT,CASSSRGPSNQPQHF
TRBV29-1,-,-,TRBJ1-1,TGCAGCGTAGCCCCCGCAGGCGACACTGAAGCTTTCTTT,CSVAPAGDTEAFF
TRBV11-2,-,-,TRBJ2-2,TGTGCCAGCCGCGAGGGCCCCGGGGAGCTGTTTTTT,CASREGPGELFF
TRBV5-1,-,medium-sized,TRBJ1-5,TGCGCCAGCAGCCCCGGGGACACACTCAATCAGCCCCAGCATTTT,CASSPGDTLNQPQHF
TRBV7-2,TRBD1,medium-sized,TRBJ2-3,TGTGCCAGCAGCTTAGGCCCGGACAGGGCGGGAGATACGCAGTATTTT,CASSLGPDRAGDTQYF
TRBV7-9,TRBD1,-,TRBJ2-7,TGTGCCAGCAGCTTTGATACAGGGGGGACCAGCTCCTACGAGCAGTACTTC,CASSFDTGGTSSYEQYF
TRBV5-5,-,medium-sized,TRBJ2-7,TGTGCCAGCAGCTTGGGGGCGAGGGGTCCCTCCTACGAGCAGTACTTC,CASSLGARGPSYEQYF
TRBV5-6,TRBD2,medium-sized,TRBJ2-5,TGTGCCAGCAGCTTGCGGGGGGGTCAAGAGACCCAGTACTTC,CASSLRGGQETQYF
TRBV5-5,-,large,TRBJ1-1,TGTGCCAGCAGCTCGATGGGCTCAGGGGACACTGAAGCTTTCTTT,CASSSMGSGDTEAFF
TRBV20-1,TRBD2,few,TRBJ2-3,TGCAGTGCTAGCCCTTCGCGGGGGGGCAGGGCAGATACGCAGTATTTT,CSASPSRGGRADTQYF
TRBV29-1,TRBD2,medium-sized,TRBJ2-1,TGCAGCGTTGAAGATCTAGCGGGGGTCAATGAGCAGTTCTTC,CSVEDLAGVNEQFF
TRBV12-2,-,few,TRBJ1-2,TGTGCAAGTCGCTTAGCCCACCCCGACAGGGACGATGGCTACACCTTC,CASRLAHPDRDDGYTF
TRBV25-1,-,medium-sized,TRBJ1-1,TGTGCCAGCAGTGAATTCACTGAAGCTTTCTTT,CASSEFTEAFF
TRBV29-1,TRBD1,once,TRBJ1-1,TGCAGCGTCGAAAAGGGGGCGGACACTGAAGCTTTCTTT,CSVEKGADTEAFF
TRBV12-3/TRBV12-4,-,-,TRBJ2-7,TGTGCCAGCAGTCCCGGAACCTACGAGCAGTACTTC,CASSPGTYEQYF
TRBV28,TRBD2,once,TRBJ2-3,TGTGCCAGCAGCAGCGGGGGGGCATCAGATACGCAGTATTTT,CASSSGGASDTQYF
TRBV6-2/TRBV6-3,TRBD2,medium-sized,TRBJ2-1,TGTGCCAGAGATGGCAAGAGGCTAGCGGGGGTCCCGGCGAAGAATGAGCAGTTCTTC,CARDGKRLAGVPAKNEQFF
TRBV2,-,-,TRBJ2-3,TGTGCCAGCAGGGACAAGGATACGCAGTATTTT,CASRDKDTQYF
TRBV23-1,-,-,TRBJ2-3,TGCGCCAGCAGTCGGGGTCAGGGAGATACGCAGTATTTT,CASSRGQGDTQYF
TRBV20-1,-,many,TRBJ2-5,TGCAGTGCTAGAGTCCCCGGGACAAAAGAGACCCAGTACTTC,CSARVPGTKETQYF
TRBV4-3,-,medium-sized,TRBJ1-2,TGCGCCAGCAGCCAAGAGAGCTCACAGGACCTTAACTATGGCTACACCTTC,CASSQESSQDLNYGYTF
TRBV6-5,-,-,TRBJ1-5,TGTGCCAGCAGAAAAACAGGAGACTTCAATCAGCCCCAGCATTTT,CASRKTGDFNQPQHF
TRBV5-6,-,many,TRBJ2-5,TGTGCCAGCAGCCTAGACATCCGGGAGACCCAGTACTTC,CASSLDIRETQYF
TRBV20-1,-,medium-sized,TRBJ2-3,TGCAGTGCTAGAGATCAAGGGGCGACAGATACGCAGTATTTT,CSARDQGATDTQYF
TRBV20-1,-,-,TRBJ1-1,TGCAGTGCTAGTCGACAGGCCGACACTGAAGCTTTCTTT,CSASRQADTEAFF
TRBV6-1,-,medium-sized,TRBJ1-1,TGTGCCAGCAGTGACTTCGGCAGTACGCTTGAAGCTTTCTTT,CASSDFGSTLEAFF
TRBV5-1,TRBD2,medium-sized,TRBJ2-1,TGCGCCAGCGCGACCCGCAGCGGGGGGGCCGGTGGAGATGAGCAGTTCTTC,CASATRSGGAGGDEQFF
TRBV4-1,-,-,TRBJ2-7,TGCGCCAGCAGCCAAGGGACAGTGGGTTACGAGCAGTACTTC,CASSQGTVGYEQYF
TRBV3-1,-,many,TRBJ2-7,TGTGCCAGCAGCCAACAGGAGAGAGGGCCCTACGAGCAGTACTTC,CASSQQERGPYEQYF
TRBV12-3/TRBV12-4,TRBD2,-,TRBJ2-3,TGTGCCAGCAGTTTTGGGACTAGCGGGAGTACAGATACGCAGTATTTT,CASSFGTSGSTDTQYF
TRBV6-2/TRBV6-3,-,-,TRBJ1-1,TGTGCCAGCAGTTACTTGCCCACAACTGAAGCTTTCTTT,CASSYLPTTEAFF
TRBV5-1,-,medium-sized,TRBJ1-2,TGCGCCAGCAGTCGGGACCGCACTAACTATGGCTACACCTTC,CASSRDRTNYGYTF
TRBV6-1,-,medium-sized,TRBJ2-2,TGTGCCAGCACCGTGTGGACCGGGGAGCTGTTTTTT,CASTVWTGELFF